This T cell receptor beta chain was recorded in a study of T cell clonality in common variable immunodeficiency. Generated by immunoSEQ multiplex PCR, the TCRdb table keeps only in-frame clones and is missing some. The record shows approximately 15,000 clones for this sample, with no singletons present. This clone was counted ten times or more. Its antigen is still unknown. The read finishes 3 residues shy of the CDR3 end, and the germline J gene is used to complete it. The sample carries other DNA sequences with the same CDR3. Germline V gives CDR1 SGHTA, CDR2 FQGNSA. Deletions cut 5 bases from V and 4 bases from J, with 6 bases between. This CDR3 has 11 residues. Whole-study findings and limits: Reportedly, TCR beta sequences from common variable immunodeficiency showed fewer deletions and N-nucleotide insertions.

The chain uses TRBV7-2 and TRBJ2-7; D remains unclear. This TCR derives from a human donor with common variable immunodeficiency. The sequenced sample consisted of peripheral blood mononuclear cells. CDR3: CASSLLYEQYF. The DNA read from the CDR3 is TGTGCCAGCAGCCTTTTGTACGAG.